The rows below give T cell receptor beta chains drawn from one sample of a study of cytomegalovirus exposure and HLA in healthy donors. Some clones are missing from TCRdb's copy, which holds only in-frame ones; the method was immunoSEQ multiplex PCR. The table has 150,000 to 200,000 clones, around 75% seen once. Sequenced input: PBMCs. The receptor source for this set is a woman in her 50s in good health and CMV-seronegative. The CDR3 runs from the conserved cysteine through the conserved F or W.

V gene	J gene	CDR3 protein
TRBV29-1	TRBJ2-4	CSAGDFSSKNIQYF
TRBV6-6	TRBJ1-2	CASSYEGQALYGYTF
TRBV19	TRBJ2-2	CASKRQPNTGELFF
TRBV6-1	TRBJ2-3	CASSGQSSGTSTDTQYF
TRBV28	TRBJ2-1	CASSLLSNNEQFF
TRBV7-2	TRBJ2-5	CASSRGLAGVGGETQYF
TRBV15	TRBJ2-4	CATSRDSRAGKNIQYF
TRBV30	TRBJ2-1	CAWSRPGQGYNEQFF
TRBV5-1	TRBJ1-3	CASSLWQGPNSGNTIYF
TRBV28	TRBJ2-7	CASSFARLAGVPSYEQYF
TRBV9	TRBJ2-3	CASSAGGTSGGPQDTQYF
TRBV7-9	TRBJ1-4	CASSITTGSYEKLFF
TRBV2	TRBJ1-3	CAITPGSHKVAGNTIYF
TRBV18	TRBJ2-3	CASSTADTQYF
TRBV28	TRBJ2-4	CASNRRGTGTAKNIQYF
TRBV7-9	TRBJ1-2	CASSLVGGFGGRLNYGYTF
TRBV7-2	TRBJ2-5	CASSFRGGRGQETQYF
TRBV10-3	TRBJ2-2	CAISESRTSGDTGELFF
TRBV5-4	TRBJ2-7	CASSGGPTALYEQYF
TRBV28	TRBJ1-3	CASSILINSGNTIYF
TRBV6-1	TRBJ1-1	CASTRGRWRGTEAFF
TRBV9	TRBJ2-1	CASSVDRGGSDEQFF
TRBV2	TRBJ1-1	CATQDRFSTEAFF
TRBV2	TRBJ2-6	CASSIQSGANVLTF
TRBV6-4	TRBJ2-1	CASRPQGGGEQFF
TRBV18	TRBJ2-7	CASSPGRGGYEQYF
TRBV29-1	TRBJ2-1	CSVAARSSDNNEQFF
TRBV5-6	TRBJ1-5	CASSSKAGGARYDQPQHF
TRBV4-1	TRBJ1-2	CASSQARGGVYGYTF
TRBV7-9	TRBJ1-2	CASSPTGQGYTF
TRBV15	TRBJ1-5	CATSQTGAKAQPQHF
TRBV7-9	TRBJ2-3	CASSLSGLAGYTDTQYF
TRBV6-5	TRBJ1-1	CASSYKQGAYEAFF
TRBV4-2	TRBJ1-4	CASSQVGSGANEKLFF
TRBV4-3	TRBJ1-5	CASSQVLLGQGRNQPQHF
TRBV29-1	TRBJ2-7	CSVVSPSSYEQYF
TRBV6-1	TRBJ2-1	CASIASGTEQFF
TRBV28	TRBJ2-7	CASSLLGREQYF
TRBV10-3	TRBJ1-5	CAISPDGQPQHF
TRBV19	TRBJ1-2	CASRVPGENYGYTF
TRBV6-5	TRBJ1-5	CASSPRSFNQPQHF
TRBV6-1	TRBJ2-7	CASSFPGQGVYEQYF